This T cell receptor (beta chain) appears in the sequencing data of a study of blood T cell repertoires in COVID-19 (dated by TCRdb to the early 2020s). Background for the entire study: Samples covering the acute and convalescent phases of COVID-19 were provided by collaborators in the United States, Italy and Spain. Where available, HLA class I and class II types were obtained from metadata supplied by the sample provider rather than from assay-based typing. A freely available public database, intended as a resource for researchers studying the immune response to SARS-CoV-2, is where the repertoires were released. The prospective study material was composed of cDNA or gDNA derived from T cells, B-cell-depleted T cells, or PBMCs. The samples were drawn from the first 160 participants of the ongoing ImmuneRACE study and from 1,254 subjects provided by 6 global collaborators. A de-identified subject ID, COVID-19 status, age in years and sex were almost always included in the sample metadata. Subjects who had been exposed to COVID-19, were actively infected with it, or had recovered from it provided the deeply sampled blood TCRbeta repertoires that made up the dataset. Broad study findings and their caveats: How much clinical and demographic metadata was included differed by source and by participant, and the metadata was provided uncurated.

From the cysteine up to the phenylalanine, the CDR3 has a length of 14 residues. Of all the DNA, just the CDR3 is kept, 42 bases in frame from base 1. Trimming takes 0 bases from V and 7 bases from J, and the germline ends sit 12 bases apart. CDR1 GTSNPN and CDR2 SVGIG were looked up in the germline V gene (reference sequence). This clone was counted a single time. Its target antigen remains unknown. Base-call qualities are not available, and no considerably larger clone is one nucleotide away. TCRbeta CDR3 regions were amplified from genomic DNA using the immunoSEQ Assay, a bias-controlled multiplex PCR. In the paper's pipeline: Within the assay, amplification of reference gene primers was used to estimate how many nucleated cells each sample contained. Sequence reads were collapsed and filtered to measure the absolute abundance of every unique TCRbeta CDR3 rearrangement. Productive Simpson clonality was computed per sample as the square root of Simpson's diversity index over productive rearrangements. TCRdb retrieved this table from immuneACCESS and kept in-frame rearrangements only. Not all clones are present; in checked studies, unresolved V genes account for under half, and no reason is known for the remainder. Clone size and the V and J calls come from that table; the DNA yielded D and trimming. The sample records 130,000 or so clones, 85% to 90% of which are singletons. Jointly, the top ten make up approximately 8% of the sample.

Collaborating institutions collected whole blood in K2EDTA tubes following their own protocols. For TCRbeta analysis, collaborators shipped samples as frozen whole blood, isolated PBMCs, or DNA extracted from either of those sample types. Sequenced input: peripheral blood. The TCR sequence derives from a woman in her sixties with acute or convalescent COVID-19. The chain joins TRBV30 to TRBJ1-4; perhaps TRBD1 is the D gene, with 5 bases matching. The DNA sequence is TGTGCCTGGAGTGTACTTTTGGGGGGTGAAAAACTGTTTTTT. Translated, it gives CAWSVLLGGEKLFF. Where the CDR3 stops, the reference TRBV30 and TRBJ1-4 genes take over; the full variable domain is SQTIHQWPATLVQPVGSPLSLECTVEGTSNPNLYWYRQAAGRGLQLLFYSVGIGQISSEVPQNLSASRPQDRQFILSSKKLLLSDSGFYLCAWSVLLGGEKLFFGSGTQLSVL.